This T cell receptor beta chain was profiled in a study of shared clonotypes between healthy human individuals. Across the whole study: Three plates each covered CD4 naive and memory; CD8 naive two, CD8 memory one.

Naive CD4+ cells were CD45RA-selected; the remaining cells were memory. General study findings and limits: A small donor pool kept down the genetic and exposure-history diversity that was represented. Among non-shared clonotypes, generation probabilities were lower than among those shared by all four donors.

TCRdb keeps only in-frame clones here, not all; method: immunoSEQ multiplex PCR. The sample consists of approximately 2.5 million clones, about 92% of them appearing once. The CDR3 extends over 13 amino acids. Germline lookup yields CDR1 SGHTA and CDR2 FQGNSA. V trimming: 3 bases; J trimming: 11 bases; junction bases outside the gene matches: 8. To note about this clone: Its antigen is as yet unknown.

The TCR was taken from a man younger than 35 in good health. This chain connects TRBV7-2 to TRBJ2-3; 7 nucleotides align to TRBD2. The sequenced sample was naive CD4+ T cells sorted from blood. The subset denotes: CD45RA+ positively selected. The CDR3 is CASSFGREWRQYF. Here the CDR3 DNA reads TGTGCCAGCAGCTTTGGGCGGGAGTGGAGGCAGTATTTT.